The rows below give T cell receptor beta chains drawn from one sample of a study of cytomegalovirus exposure and HLA in healthy donors. The repertoire was sequenced with immunoSEQ multiplex PCR; TCRdb's copy has only in-frame clones and lacks some. The data hold some 170,000 clones, with roughly 91% observed a single time. The material sequenced was PBMCs. These TCRs come from a man between 18 and 29 years old in good health and CMV-seropositive. CDR3s include the opening cysteine and the closing phenylalanine or tryptophan. The order of the fields is J gene, CDR3 length, clone size, D gene, V gene, CDR3 DNA, CDR3 protein. The D gene is left open where the match is weak. Size is stated for part of the rows, as once, few or many counts, or as a class when the clone is expanded.

TRBJ2-5 | 14 | NA | NA | TRBV7-9 | TGTGCCAGCAGCTTAGTCTCTAGTCAAGAGACCCAGTACTTC | CASSLVSSQETQYF
TRBJ2-7 | 16 | once | NA | TRBV7-5 | TGTGCCAGAATCTACACGGGCGGGAGGGGTGCCTACGAGCAGTACTTC | CARIYTGGRGAYEQYF
TRBJ2-2 | 18 | NA | TRBD2 | TRBV5-1 | TGCGCCAGCAGCTTAGGACTGACTAGCGGGAGAGGGACCGGGGAGCTGTTTTTT | CASSLGLTSGRGTGELFF
TRBJ2-3 | 14 | NA | TRBD2 | TRBV5-1 | TGCGCCAGCAGTATAGCGGGAGGGACAGATACGCAGTATTTT | CASSIAGGTDTQYF
TRBJ2-7 | 15 | NA | TRBD1 | TRBV5-6 | TGTGCCAGCAGCTTGGTGACAGGGGTGGTCTACGAGCAGTACTTC | CASSLVTGVVYEQYF
TRBJ2-7 | 15 | NA | TRBD2 | TRBV28 | TGTGCCAGCAGCCCAGGACTAGCGGGAGCCTACGAGCAGTACTTC | CASSPGLAGAYEQYF
TRBJ2-1 | 13 | few | TRBD2 | TRBV4-2 | TGTGCCAGCAGCGTGGGAGGGCCAGGTGAGCAGTTCTTC | CASSVGGPGEQFF
TRBJ2-2 | 16 | NA | NA | TRBV4-2 | TGTGCCAGCAGCCAGAGAAGCGGGTACAACACCGGGGAGCTGTTTTTT | CASSQRSGYNTGELFF
TRBJ2-1 | 14 | NA | NA | TRBV7-9 | TGTGCCAGCAGCCTAAGTCAGGGGTCGTATGAGCAGTTCTTC | CASSLSQGSYEQFF
TRBJ1-2 | 13 | NA | NA | TRBV30 | TGTGCCTGGAGTCCGTCAGGGGAGTATGGCTACACCTTC | CAWSPSGEYGYTF
TRBJ2-7 | 13 | NA | TRBD1 | TRBV6-1 | TGTGCCAGCAGTCAGACAGGGACCTACGAGCAGTACTTC | CASSQTGTYEQYF
TRBJ1-5 | 15 | NA | NA | TRBV18 | TGTGCCAGCTCGGAAGGGGCCTATAGCAATCAGCCCCAGCATTTT | CASSEGAYSNQPQHF
TRBJ2-7 | 15 | NA | TRBD1 | TRBV30 | TGTGCCTGGAGGAGGGACAGGGTCCTTTTCTACGAGCAGTACTTC | CAWRRDRVLFYEQYF
TRBJ2-7 | 13 | NA | TRBD1 | TRBV13 | TGTGCCAGCAGCTTACTGACAGGGGACGAGCAGTACTTC | CASSLLTGDEQYF
TRBJ2-7 | 15 | NA | TRBD2 | TRBV5-1 | TGCGCCAGCAGCAGACTAGCGGTCGGGCGGTCCGAGCAGTACTTC | CASSRLAVGRSEQYF
TRBJ2-2 | 16 | NA | TRBD2 | TRBV5-6 | TGTGCCAGCAGCTTGACGAGCGGGGGGAACACCGGGGAGCTGTTTTTT | CASSLTSGGNTGELFF
TRBJ2-3 | 15 | NA | TRBD2 | TRBV7-3 | TGTGCCAGCAGCTGGAGCGGGATAAACACAGATACGCAGTATTTT | CASSWSGINTDTQYF
TRBJ2-2 | 16 | NA | NA | TRBV27 | TGTGCCAGCAGTTTTTACCCAGCGGGCAACACCGGGGAGCTGTTTTTT | CASSFYPAGNTGELFF
TRBJ2-1 | 12 | NA | NA | TRBV19 | TGTGCCAGTAGTATCCCTACGGGTGAGCAGTTCTTC | CASSIPTGEQFF
TRBJ2-7 | 13 | NA | TRBD2 | TRBV2 | TGTGCCAGCAGTGCTAGCGGGAGACTTGGGCAGTACTTC | CASSASGRLGQYF
TRBJ2-2 | 16 | NA | TRBD2 | TRBV5-6 | TGTGCCAGCAGGGAAAGAGCAGCGGGAGAGGTCGGGGAGCTGTTTTTT | CASRERAAGEVGELFF
TRBJ1-1 | 14 | NA | TRBD1 | TRBV25-1 | TGTGCCAGCAGTGAACCCGGGGACAGGGTGAGAACTTTCTTT | CASSEPGDRVRTFF
TRBJ2-3 | 14 | NA | NA | TRBV7-9 | TGTGCCAGCAGCTTAGACTCTAGCACAGATACGCAGTATTTT | CASSLDSSTDTQYF
TRBJ2-1 | 16 | once | NA | TRBV19 | TGTGCCAGTAGTTCCGGGACATCGAGCTCCTACAATGAGCAGTTCTTC | CASSSGTSSSYNEQFF
TRBJ2-7 | 15 | NA | NA | TRBV30 | TGTGCCTGGAGGACTGCAGGGGTTGGCTCCTACGAGCAGTACTTC | CAWRTAGVGSYEQYF
TRBJ1-3 | 14 | NA | TRBD1 | TRBV18 | TGTGCCAGCTCACCGGGGACAGCTGGAAACACCATATATTTT | CASSPGTAGNTIYF
TRBJ1-1 | 14 | NA | NA | TRBV2 | TGTGCCAGCAAACGAGGGTGGGCGAACACTGAAGCTTTCTTT | CASKRGWANTEAFF
TRBJ1-1 | 17 | NA | TRBD1 | TRBV5-4 | TGTGCCAGCAGCTTGGTTCGACAGGGGAATGAAGTTACTGAAGCTTTCTTT | CASSLVRQGNEVTEAFF
TRBJ1-5 | 13 | few | NA | TRBV18 | TGTGCCAGCTCACCACCGGAGGGTCAGCCCCAGCATTTT | CASSPPEGQPQHF
TRBJ2-7 | 15 | NA | TRBD1 | TRBV11-3 | TGTGCCAGCAGCTTCGGGACAGGGCTCTCCTACGAGCAGTACTTC | CASSFGTGLSYEQYF
TRBJ2-1 | 13 | NA | NA | TRBV28 | TGTGCCAGCAGTAAACGGACTAACAATGAGCAGTTCTTC | CASSKRTNNEQFF
TRBJ2-1 | 19 | NA | NA | TRBV28 | TGTGCCAGTCAGTTTATGCCAGGAACACCGTCAGGACTTTACAATGAGCAGTTCTTC | CASQFMPGTPSGLYNEQFF
TRBJ2-1 | 15 | NA | NA | TRBV18 | TGTGCCAGCTCACCGCAAAAGGGGTCAACAGATGAGCAGTTCTTC | CASSPQKGSTDEQFF
TRBJ2-7 | 17 | NA | TRBD2 | TRBV19 | TGTGCCAGTACCGCGACTAGCGGGAGGGCCCTCCCCTACGAGCAGTACTTC | CASTATSGRALPYEQYF
TRBJ2-2 | 15 | NA | TRBD1 | TRBV2 | TGTGCCAGCAGTATCAGACAGGGGAACACCGGGGAGCTGTTTTTT | CASSIRQGNTGELFF
TRBJ2-1 | 14 | NA | TRBD2 | TRBV6-6 | TGTGCCAGCAGAGGGACTAGCGGGGCTAATGAGCAGTTCTTC | CASRGTSGANEQFF
TRBJ1-1 | 16 | NA | TRBD1 | TRBV5-1 | TGCGCCAGCAGTTACAAACAAGACAGGGAGAACACTGAAGCTTTCTTT | CASSYKQDRENTEAFF
TRBJ2-2 | 12 | few | NA | TRBV28 | TGTGCCAGCGAGGGGGTCACCGGGGAGCTGTTTTTT | CASEGVTGELFF
TRBJ2-7 | 15 | NA | TRBD1 | TRBV7-9 | TGTGCCAGCAGGCCTCAGGGGGCCTTCTCCTACGAGCAGTACTTC | CASRPQGAFSYEQYF
TRBJ2-2 | 16 | few | TRBD1 | TRBV5-1 | TGCGCCAGCAGCTTGGCAGGGGGCGCTCAGACCGGGGAGCTGTTTTTT | CASSLAGGAQTGELFF
TRBJ2-1 | 13 | NA | NA | TRBV19 | TGTGCCAGTAGTATCGGAGTTTGGAATGAGCAGTTCTTC | CASSIGVWNEQFF